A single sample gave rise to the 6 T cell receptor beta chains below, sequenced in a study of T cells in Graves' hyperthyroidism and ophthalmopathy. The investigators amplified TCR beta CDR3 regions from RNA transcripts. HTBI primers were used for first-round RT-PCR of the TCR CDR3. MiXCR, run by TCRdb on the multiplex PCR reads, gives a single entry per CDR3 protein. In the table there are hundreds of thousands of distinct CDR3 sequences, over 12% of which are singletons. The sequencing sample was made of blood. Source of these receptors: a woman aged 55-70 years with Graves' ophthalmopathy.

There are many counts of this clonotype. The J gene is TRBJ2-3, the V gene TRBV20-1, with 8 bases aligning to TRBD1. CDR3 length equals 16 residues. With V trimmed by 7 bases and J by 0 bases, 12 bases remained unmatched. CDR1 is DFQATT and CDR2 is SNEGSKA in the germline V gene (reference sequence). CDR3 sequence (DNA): TGCAGTGGCCTAACCGGGACAGGAATTAGCACAGATACGCAGTATTTT. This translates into CSGLTGTGISTDTQYF.

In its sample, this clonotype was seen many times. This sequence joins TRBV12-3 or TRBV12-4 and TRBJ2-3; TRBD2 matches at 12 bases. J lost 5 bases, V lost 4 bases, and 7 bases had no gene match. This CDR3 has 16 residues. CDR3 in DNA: TGTGCCAGCAGTTCACGACTAGCGGGAGAGTTAGATACGCAGTATTTT. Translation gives CASSSRLAGELDTQYF.

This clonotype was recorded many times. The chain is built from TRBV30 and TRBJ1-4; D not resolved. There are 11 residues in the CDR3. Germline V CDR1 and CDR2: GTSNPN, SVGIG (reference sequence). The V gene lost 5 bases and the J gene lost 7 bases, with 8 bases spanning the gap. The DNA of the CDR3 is TGTGCCTGGGGGCGCAGTGAAAAACTGTTTTTT. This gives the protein CAWGRSEKLFF.

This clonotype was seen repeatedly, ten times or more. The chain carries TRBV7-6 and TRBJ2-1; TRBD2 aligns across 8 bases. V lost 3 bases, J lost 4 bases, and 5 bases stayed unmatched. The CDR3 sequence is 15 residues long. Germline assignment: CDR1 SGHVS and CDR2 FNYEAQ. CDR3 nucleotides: TGTGCCAGCAGCTTTGGGACTAGGGTGTACAATGAGCAGTTCTTC. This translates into CASSFGTRVYNEQFF.

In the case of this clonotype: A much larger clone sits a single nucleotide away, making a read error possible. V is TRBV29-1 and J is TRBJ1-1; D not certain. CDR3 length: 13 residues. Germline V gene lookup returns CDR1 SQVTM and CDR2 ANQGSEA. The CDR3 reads CSVLEQLNAEAFF. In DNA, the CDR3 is TGCAGCGTTCTAGAACAGCTGAACGCTGAAGCTTTCTTT.

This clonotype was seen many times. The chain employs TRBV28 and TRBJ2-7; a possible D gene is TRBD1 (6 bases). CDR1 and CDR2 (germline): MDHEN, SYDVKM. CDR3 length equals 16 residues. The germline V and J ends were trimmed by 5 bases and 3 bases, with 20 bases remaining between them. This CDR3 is CASSITRTELFYEQYF. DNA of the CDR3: TGTGCCAGCAGTATAACTCGGACAGAGCTCTTCTACGAGCAGTACTTC.